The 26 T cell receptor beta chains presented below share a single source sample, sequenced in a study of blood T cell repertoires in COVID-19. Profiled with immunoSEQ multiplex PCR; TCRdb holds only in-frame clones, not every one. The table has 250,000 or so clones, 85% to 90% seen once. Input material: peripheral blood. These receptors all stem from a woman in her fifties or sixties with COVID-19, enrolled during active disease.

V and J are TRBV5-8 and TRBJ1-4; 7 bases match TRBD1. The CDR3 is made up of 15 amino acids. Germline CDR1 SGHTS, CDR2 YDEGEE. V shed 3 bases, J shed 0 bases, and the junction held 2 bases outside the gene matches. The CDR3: CASSSTGATNEKLFF. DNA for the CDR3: TGTGCCAGCAGCTCAACAGGGGCAACTAATGAAAAACTGTTTTTT.

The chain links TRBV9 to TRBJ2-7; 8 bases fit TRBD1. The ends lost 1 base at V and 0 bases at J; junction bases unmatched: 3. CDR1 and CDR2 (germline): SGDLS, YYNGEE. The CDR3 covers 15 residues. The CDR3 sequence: CASSVQGAPSYEQYF. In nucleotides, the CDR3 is TGTGCCAGCAGCGTACAGGGGGCACCCTCCTACGAGCAGTACTTC.

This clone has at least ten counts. DNA for the CDR3: TGTGCCAGCAGTGAAGCGTCCGGGACTAACACAGATACGCAGTATTTT. This gives the protein CASSEASGTNTDTQYF. The chain couples TRBV2 to TRBJ2-3, with 7 bases that match TRBD2. The CDR3 has 16 residues. Germline CDR1 is SNHLY and CDR2 is FYNNEI. The J segment lost 2 bases and the V segment lost 0 bases, leaving 5 bases of the junction unmatched.

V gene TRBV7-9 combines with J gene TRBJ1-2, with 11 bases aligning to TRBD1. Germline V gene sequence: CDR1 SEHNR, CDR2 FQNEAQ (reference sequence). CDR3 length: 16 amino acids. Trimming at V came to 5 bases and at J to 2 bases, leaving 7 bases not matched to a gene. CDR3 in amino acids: CASSKGQGVLNYGYTF. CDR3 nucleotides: TGTGCCAGCAGCAAGGGACAGGGGGTACTAAACTATGGCTACACCTTC.

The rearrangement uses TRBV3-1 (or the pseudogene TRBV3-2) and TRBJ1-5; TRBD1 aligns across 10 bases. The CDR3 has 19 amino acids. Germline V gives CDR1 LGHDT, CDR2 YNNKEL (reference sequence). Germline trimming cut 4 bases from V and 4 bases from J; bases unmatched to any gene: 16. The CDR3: CASSLRQGAPQRSNQPQHF. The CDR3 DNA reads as TGTGCCAGCAGCCTAAGACAGGGGGCCCCTCAACGATCAAATCAGCCCCAGCATTTT.

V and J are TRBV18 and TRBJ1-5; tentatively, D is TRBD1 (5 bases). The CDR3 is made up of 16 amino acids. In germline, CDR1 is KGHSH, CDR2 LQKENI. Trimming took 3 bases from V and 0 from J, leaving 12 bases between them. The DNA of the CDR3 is TGTGCCAGCTCACCCTCAGGACAAGATAGCAATCAGCCCCAGCATTTT. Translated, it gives CASSPSGQDSNQPQHF.

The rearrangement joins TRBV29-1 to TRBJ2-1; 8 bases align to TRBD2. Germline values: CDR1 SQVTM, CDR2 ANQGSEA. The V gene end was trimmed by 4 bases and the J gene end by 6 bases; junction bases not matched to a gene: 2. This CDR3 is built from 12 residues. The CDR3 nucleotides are TGCAGCGTTGTGCGGGAGGCCAATGAGCAGTTCTTC. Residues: CSVVREANEQFF.

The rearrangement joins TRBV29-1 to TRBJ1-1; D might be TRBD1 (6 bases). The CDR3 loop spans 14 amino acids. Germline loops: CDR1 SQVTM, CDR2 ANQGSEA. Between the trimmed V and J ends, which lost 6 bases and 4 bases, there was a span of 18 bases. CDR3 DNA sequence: TGCAGCGTGCCAGGGTTTAGGGGGGGCACTGAAGCTTTCTTT. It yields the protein CSVPGFRGGTEAFF.

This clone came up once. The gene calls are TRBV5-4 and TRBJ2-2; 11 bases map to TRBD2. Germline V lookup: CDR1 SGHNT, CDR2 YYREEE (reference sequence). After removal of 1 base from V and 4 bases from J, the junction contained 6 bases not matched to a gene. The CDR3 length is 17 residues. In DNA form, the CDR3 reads TGTGCCAGCAGCTTGAAGCCTAGCGGGGGGTCCACCGGGGAGCTGTTTTTT. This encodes CASSLKPSGGSTGELFF.

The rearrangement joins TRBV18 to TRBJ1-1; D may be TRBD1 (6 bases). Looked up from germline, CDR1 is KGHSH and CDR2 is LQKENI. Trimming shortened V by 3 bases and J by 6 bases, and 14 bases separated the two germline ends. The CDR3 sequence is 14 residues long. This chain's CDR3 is CASSPQATGPEAFF. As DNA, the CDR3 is TGTGCCAGCTCACCGCAAGCGACAGGACCTGAAGCTTTCTTT.

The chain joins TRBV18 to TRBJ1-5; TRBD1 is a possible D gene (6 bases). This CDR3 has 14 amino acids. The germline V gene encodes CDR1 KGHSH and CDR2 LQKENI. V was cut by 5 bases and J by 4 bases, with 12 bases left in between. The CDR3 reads CASSSNRDNQPQHF. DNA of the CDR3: TGTGCCAGCTCATCCAACAGGGATAATCAGCCCCAGCATTTT.

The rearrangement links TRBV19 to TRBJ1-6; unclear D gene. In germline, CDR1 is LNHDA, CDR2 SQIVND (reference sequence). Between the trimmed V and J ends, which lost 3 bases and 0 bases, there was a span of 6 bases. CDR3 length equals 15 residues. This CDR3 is CASSMAGSYNSPLHF. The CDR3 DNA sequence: TGTGCCAGTAGTATGGCAGGCTCCTATAATTCACCCCTCCACTTT.

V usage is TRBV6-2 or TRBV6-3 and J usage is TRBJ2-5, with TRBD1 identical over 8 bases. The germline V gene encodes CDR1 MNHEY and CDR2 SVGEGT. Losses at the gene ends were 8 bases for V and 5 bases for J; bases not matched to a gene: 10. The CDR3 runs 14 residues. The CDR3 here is CASRRRGLRETQYF. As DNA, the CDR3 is TGTGCCAGCCGCCGCAGGGGGCTTAGGGAGACCCAGTACTTC.

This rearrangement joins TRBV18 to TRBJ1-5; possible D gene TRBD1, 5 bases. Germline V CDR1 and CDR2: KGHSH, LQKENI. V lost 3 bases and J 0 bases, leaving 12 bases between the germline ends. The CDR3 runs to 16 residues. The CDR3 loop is CASSPLGGDSNQPQHF. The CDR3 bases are TGTGCCAGCTCACCTCTCGGGGGTGATAGCAATCAGCCCCAGCATTTT.

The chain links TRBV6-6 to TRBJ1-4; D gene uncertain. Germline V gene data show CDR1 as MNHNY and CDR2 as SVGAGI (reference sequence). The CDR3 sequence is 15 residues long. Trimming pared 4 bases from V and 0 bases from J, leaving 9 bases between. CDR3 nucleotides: TGTGCCAGCAGTTCCGACATTACAACTAATGAAAAACTGTTTTTT. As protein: CASSSDITTNEKLFF.

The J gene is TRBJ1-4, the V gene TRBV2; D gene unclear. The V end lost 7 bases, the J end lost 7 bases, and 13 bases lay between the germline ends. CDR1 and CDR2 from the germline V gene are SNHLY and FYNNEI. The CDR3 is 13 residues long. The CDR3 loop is CASMWEGGEKLFF. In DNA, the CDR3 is TGTGCCAGCATGTGGGAGGGCGGTGAAAAACTGTTTTTT.

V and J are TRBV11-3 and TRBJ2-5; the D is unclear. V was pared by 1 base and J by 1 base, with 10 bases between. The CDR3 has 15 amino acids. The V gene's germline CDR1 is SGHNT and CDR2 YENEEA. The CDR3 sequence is CASSLGSQSQETQYF. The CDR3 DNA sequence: TGTGCCAGCAGCTTAGGTTCTCAGTCCCAAGAGACCCAGTACTTC.

The CDR3 reads CASSFSPNPLPRGTDTQYF. The CDR3 nucleotides read TGTGCCAGCAGCTTTAGCCCCAATCCGCTCCCTCGGGGCACAGATACGCAGTATTTT. The chain employs TRBV7-2 and TRBJ2-3, with D uncertain. V lost 3 bases and J lost 1, with 23 bases in between. The germline CDR1 and CDR2 sequences are SGHTA and FQGNSA. The CDR3 is 19 amino acids. The variable domain in full, completed from reference TRBV7-2 and TRBJ2-3, reads GAGVSQSPSNKVTEKGKDVELRCDPISGHTALYWYRQSLGQGLEFLIYFQGNSAPDKSGLPSDRFSAERTGGSVSTLTIQRTQQEDSAVYLCASSFSPNPLPRGTDTQYFGPGTRLTVL.

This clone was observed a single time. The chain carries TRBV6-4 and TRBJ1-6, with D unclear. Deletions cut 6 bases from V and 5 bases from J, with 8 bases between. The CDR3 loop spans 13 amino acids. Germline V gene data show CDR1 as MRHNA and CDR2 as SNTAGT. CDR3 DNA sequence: TGTGCCAGCAGCGTAACTGATAATTCACCCCTCCACTTT. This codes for CASSVTDNSPLHF.

This CDR3 reads CATRGGGAGETQYF. CDR3 in DNA: TGTGCCACCCGTGGCGGGGGGGCCGGGGAGACCCAGTACTTC. V gene TRBV10-3 combines with J gene TRBJ2-5, with 9 bases identical to TRBD2. The CDR3 is 14 amino acids. Germline V CDR1 and CDR2: ENHRY, SYGVKD. J was trimmed by 5 bases and V by 10 bases; bases with no gene match: 11.

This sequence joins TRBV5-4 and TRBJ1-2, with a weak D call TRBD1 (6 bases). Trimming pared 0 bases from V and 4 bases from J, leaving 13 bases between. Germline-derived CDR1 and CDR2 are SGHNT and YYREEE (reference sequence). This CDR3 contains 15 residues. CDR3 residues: CASSLVAGEIYGYTF. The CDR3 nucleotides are TGTGCCAGCAGCTTGGTGGCAGGGGAAATCTATGGCTACACCTTC. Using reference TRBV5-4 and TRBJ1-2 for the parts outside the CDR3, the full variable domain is ETGVTQSPTHLIKTRGQQVTLRCSSQSGHNTVSWYQQALGQGPQFIFQYYREEENGRGNFPPRFSGLQFPNYSSELNVNALELDDSALYLCASSLVAGEIYGYTFGSGTRLTVV.

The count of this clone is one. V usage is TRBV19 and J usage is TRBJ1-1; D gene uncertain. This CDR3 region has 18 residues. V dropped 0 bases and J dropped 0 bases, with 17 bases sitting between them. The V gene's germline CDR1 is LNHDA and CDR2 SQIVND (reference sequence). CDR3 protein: CASSIDLFGRGMNTEAFF. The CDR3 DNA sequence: TGTGCCAGTAGTATAGATCTCTTCGGCCGAGGAATGAACACTGAAGCTTTCTTT.

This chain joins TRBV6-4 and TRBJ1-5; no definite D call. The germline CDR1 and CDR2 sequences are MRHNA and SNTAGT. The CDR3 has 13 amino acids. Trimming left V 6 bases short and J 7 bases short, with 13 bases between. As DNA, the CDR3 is TGTGCCAGCAGCGAGGACGGCGGGCAGCCCCAGCATTTT. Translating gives CASSEDGGQPQHF.

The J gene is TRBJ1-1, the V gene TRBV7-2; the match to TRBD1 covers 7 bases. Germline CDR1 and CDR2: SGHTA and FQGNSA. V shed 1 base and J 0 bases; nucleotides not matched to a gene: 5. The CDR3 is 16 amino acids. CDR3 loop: CASSLGGTGVNTEAFF. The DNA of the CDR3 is TGTGCCAGCAGCTTAGGGGGCACAGGGGTGAACACTGAAGCTTTCTTT.

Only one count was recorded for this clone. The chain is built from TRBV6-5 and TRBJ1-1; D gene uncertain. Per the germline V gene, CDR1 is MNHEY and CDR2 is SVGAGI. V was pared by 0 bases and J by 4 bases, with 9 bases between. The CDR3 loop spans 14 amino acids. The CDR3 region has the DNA TGTGCCAGCAGTTACTCGTTCGGCGGCACTGAAGCTTTCTTT. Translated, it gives CASSYSFGGTEAFF.

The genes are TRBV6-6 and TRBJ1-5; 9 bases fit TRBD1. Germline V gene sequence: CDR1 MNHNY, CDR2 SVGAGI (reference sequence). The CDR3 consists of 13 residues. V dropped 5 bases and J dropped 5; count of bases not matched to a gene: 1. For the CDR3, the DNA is TGTGCCAGCAGTCGGACAGGGGATCAGCCCCAGCATTTT. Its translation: CASSRTGDQPQHF.